This record looks at one TCR beta chain sequence and its context. CDR1 is SGHTA and CDR2 is FQGNSA in the germline V gene. J gave up 5 bases and V 5 bases, and 13 bases lay outside the gene matches. CDR3 length: 16 amino acids. The method was immunoSEQ multiplex PCR; TCRdb's version includes in-frame clones alone and lacks a portion of them. Among approximately 730,000 clones, 80% to 90% were seen once, and the ten largest hold about 0.0098%. The entry originates in a study of shared T cell receptors in the human thymus. The same specimen was also included in a second study, on human thymus T cells.

The TCR was taken from a girl in the first two years of life with a congenital heart defect. The rearrangement uses TRBV7-2 and TRBJ2-7; 9 nucleotides agree with TRBD2. Source material: thymocytes. The CDR3, as DNA: TGTGCCAGCAGCCACCGCGGTAGCGGGGGATTGGACGAGCAGTACTTC. As protein: CASSHRGSGGLDEQYF.